Reported below is one T cell receptor (beta chain). Primers used in a second PCR of about 6 to 11 cycles were a sample-barcoded 5' primer and a J-beta primer mix. TCRdb re-analysed the 5' RACE reads in MiXCR, keeping a single row per CDR3 protein. The sample holds 950,000 to 1,200,000 distinct CDR3 sequences, 35% to 45% seen once. The data were taken from a study of blood T cells in healthy people across ages. Germline-derived CDR1 and CDR2 are SGHRS and YFSETQ. The V and J ends lost 0 bases and 4 bases, in that order; junction bases with no gene match: 10. The CDR3 totals 17 residues. Sequencing used blood. This rearrangement joins TRBV5-1 to TRBJ1-1; 9 nucleotides agree with TRBD1. This receptor was identified in a man aged 18 to 30 in good health. CDR3 nucleotide sequence: TGCGCCAGCAGCTTGGCAGTTACAGGGGGCTCGTCCACTGAAGCTTTCTTT. Residues: CASSLAVTGGSSTEAFF.